The clone carrying this T cell receptor beta chain has just one count. The sample is drawn from a study of blood T cell repertoires in COVID-19. The overall study: In each case, the material was cDNA or gDNA derived from T cells, B-cell-depleted T cells, or PBMCs.

Individuals drawn from 24 US areas were roughly 18 to 89 years old. Germline CDR1 is LNHNV and CDR2 is YYDKDF (reference sequence). The V end was cut by 0 bases, the J end by 4 bases, with 12 bases between. The CDR3 consists of 16 residues. Assay used: immunoSEQ multiplex PCR; TCRdb lists only in-frame clones, some missing. Of more than 350,000 clones listed, approximately 90% are singletons. This sequence was found in a woman between 45 and 60 years old who had recovered from COVID-19. The J gene is TRBJ1-4, the V gene TRBV15; a possible D gene is TRBD1 (5 bases). Specimen: PBMCs or T cells enriched from blood (not recorded which). DNA for the CDR3: TGTGCCACCAGCAGAGACGGGGGAGGAGATAATGAAAAACTGTTTTTT. Translated: CATSRDGGGDNEKLFF.